The 18 T cell receptor beta chains below come from one sample, sequenced in a study of T-cell memory formation after mild COVID-19. One entry per CDR3 protein results from TCRdb running MiXCR on the 5' RACE reads. This table holds 350,000 to 400,000 distinct CDR3 sequences, under 25% found once. The sample was PBMCs or a T cell subset sorted from them (not recorded which). All receptors come from an adult woman who had mild COVID-19 (a few samples of this study predate the infection). Cell type and time point are not known.

The chain has TRBV2 and TRBJ2-1, with no clear D. This CDR3 comprises 13 residues. Germline V gives CDR1 SNHLY, CDR2 FYNNEI. Trimming pared 1 base from V and 6 bases from J, leaving 7 bases between. In nucleotides, the CDR3 is TGTGCCAGCAGTGAAGTAGATCGCAATGAGCAGTTCTTC. It encodes CASSEVDRNEQFF.

This chain connects TRBV15 to TRBJ2-1; D possibly corresponds to TRBD1 (5 bases). CDR3 length: 17 residues. The germline gives CDR1 LNHNV, CDR2 YYDKDF (reference sequence). Trimming pared 0 bases from V and 8 bases from J, leaving 20 bases between. The CDR3 DNA reads as TGTGCCACCAGCAGAGATGTTAGGTCAGGGCTTGGGGATGAGCAGTTCTTC. Translated: CATSRDVRSGLGDEQFF.

Only a few counts were recorded for this clonotype. The rearrangement links TRBV24-1 to TRBJ2-7; D perhaps matches TRBD2 (6 bases). The CDR3 sequence is 13 residues long. Trimming removed 1 base at V and 5 bases at J, with 8 bases between. The germline V gene encodes CDR1 KGHDR and CDR2 SFDVKD. The CDR3 DNA sequence: TGTGCCACCAGTGATTTCGGCGGGGACGAGCAGTACTTC. This sequence encodes CATSDFGGDEQYF.

The chain employs TRBV7-9 and TRBJ2-1; the D is unclear. This CDR3 comprises 15 residues. Deletions cut 1 base from V and 0 bases from J, with 7 bases between. CDR1 is SEHNR, CDR2 FQNEAQ, per germline (reference sequence). The CDR3 here is CASSLGGTSYNEQFF. For the CDR3, the DNA is TGTGCCAGCAGCTTAGGCGGAACCTCCTACAATGAGCAGTTCTTC.

The V and J genes are TRBV10-3 and TRBJ2-7; 7 bases agree with TRBD1. In germline, CDR1 is ENHRY, CDR2 SYGVKD. The V and J ends lost 3 bases and 2 bases, in that order; junction bases with no gene match: 7. CDR3 size: 15 residues. CDR3: CAISDSTGKTYEQYF. CDR3 in DNA: TGTGCCATCAGTGACTCGACAGGGAAAACCTACGAGCAGTACTTC.

This clonotype was counted a few times. For the CDR3, the DNA is TGTGCCAGCAGTTTTGGGACTAGCGGGAGATCCGAGCAGTACTTC. It specifies CASSFGTSGRSEQYF. This chain connects TRBV12-3 or TRBV12-4 to TRBJ2-7; TRBD2 matches at 14 bases. With 3 bases clipped from V and 6 bases from J, the junction kept 4 bases outside the gene matches. This CDR3 region has 15 residues.

The table lists this clonotype with many counts. This chain links TRBV3-1 with TRBJ2-3, with 7 bases matching TRBD2. CDR3 length: 15 residues. Per germline, CDR1 LGHDT and CDR2 YNNKEL (reference sequence). The trim removed 4 bases at V and 6 bases at J, leaving 10 bases unmatched. The CDR3 nucleotides read TGTGCCAGCAGCCCCTACGGCGGGGGACGGGATACGCAGTATTTT. Its translation is CASSPYGGGRDTQYF.

This clonotype was detected a few times. This chain connects TRBV10-3 to TRBJ2-1; D ambiguous. This CDR3 comprises 12 residues. The V and J ends lost 3 bases and 7 bases respectively, with 7 bases between them. Germline V CDR1 and CDR2: ENHRY, SYGVKD. The DNA of the CDR3 is TGTGCCATCAGTGATGAGATAAATGAGCAGTTCTTC. This encodes CAISDEINEQFF.

The chain has TRBV24-1 and TRBJ1-2; no clear D gene. The germline CDR1 and CDR2 sequences are KGHDR and SFDVKD. The V end was cut by 0 bases, the J end by 9 bases, with 13 bases between. The CDR3 extends over 14 amino acids. The CDR3 coding sequence is TGTGCCACCAGTGATTTGGTTGGCGGGAAAAGCTACACCTTC. Amino acids: CATSDLVGGKSYTF.

The gene calls are TRBV5-5 and TRBJ2-5; D is perhaps TRBD1 or TRBD2 (5 bases each). The CDR3 contains 16 residues. Germline lookup yields CDR1 SGHKS and CDR2 YYEKEE (reference sequence). The germline V and J ends were trimmed by 4 bases and 1 base, with 17 bases remaining between them. CDR3 DNA sequence: TGTGCCAGCAGCGTCCGGGACGAGAATCCCCAAGAGACCCAGTACTTC. It yields the protein CASSVRDENPQETQYF.

This clonotype was observed a few times. This chain connects TRBV19 to TRBJ2-1; TRBD2 is a possible D gene (7 bases). Germline CDR1 reads LNHDA; CDR2 reads SQIVND (reference sequence). The CDR3 extends over 16 amino acids. V was trimmed by 5 bases and J by 7 bases, leaving 21 bases between them. DNA of the CDR3: TGTGCCAGTAGTCCGGAAGGAGGGAGGGGGTTAAATGAGCAGTTCTTC. Its protein is CASSPEGGRGLNEQFF.

The V gene is TRBV6-6, the J gene TRBJ2-7, with TRBD1 matching over 10 bases. CDR1 is MNHNY, CDR2 SVGAGI, per germline (reference sequence). The length of the CDR3 is 16 residues. J was trimmed by 5 bases and V by 5 bases; bases with no gene match: 12. This CDR3 reads CASSPLGFGTGDEQYF. CDR3 DNA: TGTGCCAGCAGTCCATTGGGCTTCGGGACAGGGGACGAGCAGTACTTC.

This clonotype was counted many times. This sequence joins TRBV12-3 or TRBV12-4 and TRBJ2-1; 8 positions agree with TRBD2. Trimming cost V 6 bases and J 4 bases; bases outside gene matches: 5. The CDR3 runs 14 residues. CDR3 nucleotides: TGTGCCAGCAGCCTTAGCGGGACTTACAATGAGCAGTTCTTC. Protein product: CASSLSGTYNEQFF.

This clonotype turned up a few times. The J gene is TRBJ1-5, the V gene TRBV27; TRBD1 agrees at 8 bases. The CDR3 has 16 amino acids. Germline values: CDR1 MNHEY, CDR2 SMNVEV (reference sequence). The V and J ends lost 4 bases and 0 bases, in that order; junction bases with no gene match: 5. The CDR3 here is CASSWTGRYSNQPQHF. DNA for the CDR3: TGTGCCAGCAGTTGGACAGGGAGGTATAGCAATCAGCCCCAGCATTTT.

The chain uses TRBV7-9 and TRBJ2-1, with 16 bases lining up with TRBD2. Unmatched junction bases numbered 1, after V lost 6 bases and J lost 2 bases. The length of the CDR3 is 16 residues. Germline CDR1 and CDR2: SEHNR and FQNEAQ (reference sequence). The chain's CDR3 is CASRGTSGGAYNEQFF. Written as DNA, the CDR3 is TGTGCCAGCAGAGGGACTAGCGGGGGGGCCTACAATGAGCAGTTCTTC.

The genes are TRBV20-1 and TRBJ2-3; TRBD2 agrees at 9 bases. The germline V gene has CDR1 DFQATT and CDR2 SNEGSKA (reference sequence). The length of the CDR3 is 15 residues. V lost 0 bases, J lost 5 bases, and 6 bases stayed unmatched. The CDR3 loop is CSARDLASGKDTQYF. In nucleotides, the CDR3 is TGCAGTGCTAGAGATTTAGCTAGCGGGAAAGATACGCAGTATTTT.

A few counts support this clonotype. V is TRBV7-9 and J is TRBJ1-6; no definite D call. Germline values: CDR1 SEHNR, CDR2 FQNEAQ (reference sequence). Trimming took 1 base from V and 8 from J, leaving 0 bases between them. This CDR3 has 11 residues. The CDR3 here is CASSLDSPLHF. The DNA of the CDR3 is TGTGCCAGCAGCTTAGATTCACCCCTCCACTTT.

This clonotype has more than one count but fewer than ten. The chain carries TRBV24-1 and TRBJ2-2, with 9 nucleotides matching TRBD1. This CDR3 contains 15 residues. The junction had 8 bases not matched to a gene; V was cut back by 7 bases and J by 6 bases. The germline V gene has CDR1 KGHDR and CDR2 SFDVKD. CDR3: CATSLDRGNPGELFF. CDR3 sequence (DNA): TGTGCCACCAGCCTGGACAGGGGAAATCCCGGGGAGCTGTTTTTT.